These T cell receptor beta chains were read from a single sample in a study of regulatory T cells in long-lasting Graves disease. TCRdb analysed the multiplex PCR reads with MiXCR anew, one entry per CDR3 protein. The data hold 360,000 or so distinct CDR3 sequences, with roughly 20% observed a single time. Material: peripheral blood mononuclear cells (PBMCs), obtained when the disease was refractory, from a patient treated with antithyroid drugs. These receptors all stem from a woman in her thirties or forties with Graves disease. CDR3s include the opening cysteine and the closing phenylalanine or tryptophan. A D gene is named only where the DNA matches it firmly. Rows may omit the clone size; those that give it use once, few, many or a size class.

D: .; J: TRBJ1-3; V: TRBV28; size: .; DNA: TGTGCCAGCAGTCCCCTCGGGGGGAACTCTGGAAACACCATATATTTT; CDR3: CASSPLGGNSGNTIYF
D: .; J: TRBJ2-7; V: TRBV11-2; size: .; DNA: TGTGCCAGCAGCTCATGGTTCTACGAGCAGTACTTC; CDR3: CASSSWFYEQYF
D: .; J: TRBJ2-7; V: TRBV7-3; size: .; DNA: TGTGCCAGCAGCCCTTCGGCCGCTAATACCGAGCAGTACTTC; CDR3: CASSPSAANTEQYF
D: TRBD1; J: TRBJ2-5; V: TRBV15; size: many; DNA: TGTGCCACCAGCAGAGGGACAGGGACCAGGGAGACCCAGTACTTC; CDR3: CATSRGTGTRETQYF
D: .; J: TRBJ2-5; V: TRBV15; size: many; DNA: TGTGCCACCAGCACCCGGGACGTCCAAGAGACCCAGTACTTC; CDR3: CATSTRDVQETQYF
D: .; J: TRBJ2-6; V: TRBV11-1; size: many; DNA: TGTGCCAGCAGCTTTTTGAGACAGCAAAGCAACTCTGGGGCCAACGTCCTGACTTTC; CDR3: CASSFLRQQSNSGANVLTF
D: TRBD1; J: TRBJ2-7; V: TRBV19; size: few; DNA: TGTGCCAGTAGTGCTGGACAGGGACCCTACGAGCAGTACTTC; CDR3: CASSAGQGPYEQYF
D: TRBD1; J: TRBJ2-7; V: TRBV4-1; size: .; DNA: TGCGCCAGCAGCCAAGGGACAGGAGGAGGCGAGCAGTACTTC; CDR3: CASSQGTGGGEQYF
D: .; J: TRBJ1-6; V: TRBV2; size: few; DNA: TGTGCCAGCAGTCTGGGTGCGCGAAGGGGGGGAAAGAATTCACCCCTCCACTTT; CDR3: CASSLGARRGGKNSPLHF
D: .; J: TRBJ1-5; V: TRBV20-1; size: many; DNA: TGCAGTGCTAGGGCTACCAGAGTGGGTCAGCCCCAGCATTTT; CDR3: CSARATRVGQPQHF
D: .; J: TRBJ1-2; V: TRBV18; size: few; DNA: TGTGCCAGCTCCCTCACAGCTCCAGAGGGACTCGGCTACACCTTC; CDR3: CASSLTAPEGLGYTF
D: .; J: TRBJ1-5; V: TRBV6-5; size: few; DNA: TGTGCCAGCAGTTACTCGAAGTCGTCCAATCAGCCCCAGCATTTT; CDR3: CASSYSKSSNQPQHF
D: TRBD1; J: TRBJ1-2; V: TRBV12-3/TRBV12-4; size: many; DNA: TGTGCCAGCAGCCCCGACAGGGATTATGGCTACACCTTC; CDR3: CASSPDRDYGYTF
D: .; J: TRBJ1-1; V: TRBV19; size: .; DNA: TGTGCCAGTAGTATCAAGGTAGAGACTGAAGCTTTCTTT; CDR3: CASSIKVETEAFF
D: .; J: TRBJ1-2; V: TRBV12-5; size: many; DNA: TGTGCTAGTGGTACGGAAGGGTATGGCTACACCTTC; CDR3: CASGTEGYGYTF
D: .; J: TRBJ2-7; V: TRBV28; size: many; DNA: TGTGCCAGCAGGAAAACGACAGATAGCTCCTACGAGCAGTACTTC; CDR3: CASRKTTDSSYEQYF
D: .; J: TRBJ2-5; V: TRBV18; size: .; DNA: TGTGCCAGCTCACCATATTGGGTCCCGGCGGCTCAAGAGACCCAGTACTTC; CDR3: CASSPYWVPAAQETQYF
D: .; J: TRBJ1-2; V: TRBV19; size: .; DNA: TGTGCCAGTAGTAGGGGAAATGGCTACACCTTC; CDR3: CASSRGNGYTF
D: .; J: TRBJ1-2; V: TRBV28; size: few; DNA: TGTGCCAGCAGTTTTAGCTCCCCCGCCCGTTTCACCTTC; CDR3: CASSFSSPARFTF
D: .; J: TRBJ1-1; V: TRBV28; size: many; DNA: TGTGCCAGCAGTAACAGGGTCCCCAACACTGAAGCTTTCTTT; CDR3: CASSNRVPNTEAFF
D: .; J: TRBJ2-7; V: TRBV6-1; size: many; DNA: TGTGCCAGCAGGACGACGGGTAACGAGCAGTACTTC; CDR3: CASRTTGNEQYF
D: .; J: TRBJ1-5; V: TRBV6-4; size: few; DNA: TGTGCCAGCAGTGAAGAAGGCGGTAGCAATCAGCCCCAGCATTTT; CDR3: CASSEEGGSNQPQHF
D: .; J: TRBJ1-2; V: TRBV4-2; size: once; DNA: TGTGCCAGCAGCCAAGAGTCGACCGGGCTCAGGGGCTATGGCTACACCTTC; CDR3: CASSQESTGLRGYGYTF
D: .; J: TRBJ1-5; V: TRBV7-6; size: many; DNA: TGTGCCAGCAGCTCAACAGGGAACACTCAGCCCCAGCATTTT; CDR3: CASSSTGNTQPQHF